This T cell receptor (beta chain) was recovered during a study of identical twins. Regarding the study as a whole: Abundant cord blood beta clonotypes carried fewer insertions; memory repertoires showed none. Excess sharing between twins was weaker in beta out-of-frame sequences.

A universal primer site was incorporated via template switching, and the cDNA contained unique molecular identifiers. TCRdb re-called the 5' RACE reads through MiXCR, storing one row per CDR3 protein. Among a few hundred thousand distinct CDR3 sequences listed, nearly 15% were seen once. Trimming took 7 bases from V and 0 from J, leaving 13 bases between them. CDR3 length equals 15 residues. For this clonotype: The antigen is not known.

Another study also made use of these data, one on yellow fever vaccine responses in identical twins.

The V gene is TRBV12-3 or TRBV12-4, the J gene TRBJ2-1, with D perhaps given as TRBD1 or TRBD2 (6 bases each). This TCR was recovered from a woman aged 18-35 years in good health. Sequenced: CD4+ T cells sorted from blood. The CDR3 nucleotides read TGTGCCAGCACCGGGGGCGCGAGCTCCTACAATGAGCAGTTCTTC. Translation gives CASTGGASSYNEQFF.